This T cell receptor beta chain was recovered during a study of early T cells in non-severe SARS-CoV-2 infection. V lost 2 bases to trimming and J lost 6 bases, with 11 bases between them. Germline lookup yields CDR1 SGHTA and CDR2 FQGNSA. This CDR3 contains 14 residues. General observations from the study: Lookups in VDJdb leaned toward anti-spike CD8 responses and missed private and CD4 specificities.

A note on this clonotype: Its antigen is not known.

The TCR library protocol was used to attach unique molecular identifiers. These identifiers were attached to individual cDNA molecules. TCRdb independently ran MiXCR on the 5' RACE reads; one entry per CDR3 protein. Altogether roughly 90,000 distinct CDR3 sequences are present, roughly 15% being singletons, with the ten largest covering roughly 6.5%. The V and J genes are TRBV7-2 and TRBJ2-4, with D possibly matching TRBD1 (6 bases). The material sequenced was whole blood. This receptor was obtained from an adult who was a healthcare worker with PCR-confirmed SARS-CoV-2 infection or an uninfected control (not recorded which). CDR3 coding DNA: TGTGCCAGCAGCTTAAGGACAGCGGTAAACATTCAGTACTTC. Its translation is CASSLRTAVNIQYF.